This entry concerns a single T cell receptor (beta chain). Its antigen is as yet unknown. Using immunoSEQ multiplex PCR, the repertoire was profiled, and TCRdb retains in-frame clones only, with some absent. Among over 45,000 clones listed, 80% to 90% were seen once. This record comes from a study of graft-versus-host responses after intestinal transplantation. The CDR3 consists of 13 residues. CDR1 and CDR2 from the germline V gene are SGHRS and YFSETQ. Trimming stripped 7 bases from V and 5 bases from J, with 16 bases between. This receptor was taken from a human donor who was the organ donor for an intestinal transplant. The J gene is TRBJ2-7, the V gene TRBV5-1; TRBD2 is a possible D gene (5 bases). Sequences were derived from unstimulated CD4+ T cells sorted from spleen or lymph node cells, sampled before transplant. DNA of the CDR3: TGCGCCAGCTCCCAAACTAGTCGCCACGAGCAGTACTTC. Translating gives CASSQTSRHEQYF.